The next 5 T cell receptor beta chains were all read from a single sample in a study of cytomegalovirus exposure and HLA in healthy donors. The PCR employed 60 Vbeta primers together with 13 Jbeta primers. The assay was immunoSEQ multiplex PCR, and TCRdb's table has in-frame clones only and misses some. The data hold 150,000 to 200,000 clones, with 80% to 90% observed a single time. The specimen was PBMCs. All receptors derive from a young man in good health and CMV-seropositive.

This clone has just one count. The chain is built from TRBV9 and TRBJ2-1; no reliable D call. The CDR3 is 13 residues long. Per germline, CDR1 SGDLS and CDR2 YYNGEE. Trimming left V 0 bases short and J 10 bases short, with 11 bases between. In DNA, the CDR3 is TGTGCCAGCAGCGTAGCCACTCCTAGGGAGCAGTTCTTC. It translates to CASSVATPREQFF. Full variable domain (rest looked up from reference TRBV9 and TRBJ2-1): DSGVTQTPKHLITATGQRVTLRCSPRSGDLSVYWYQQSLDQGLQFLIQYYNGEERAKGNILERFSAQQFPDLHSELNLSSLELGDSALYFCASSVATPREQFFGPGTRLTVL.

The gene calls are TRBV2 and TRBJ1-1; a weak D match, TRBD1 (6 bases). Trimming took 2 bases from V and 0 from J, leaving 13 bases between them. The CDR3 consists of 16 residues. The V gene's germline CDR1 is SNHLY and CDR2 FYNNEI. CDR3 sequence: CASSENQRQVNTEAFF. Here the CDR3 DNA reads TGTGCCAGCAGTGAAAATCAACGACAGGTGAACACTGAAGCTTTCTTT.

This sequence joins TRBV9 and TRBJ2-2; D is undetermined. V lost 2 bases, J lost 4 bases, and 15 bases lay in between. CDR3 size: 16 residues. CDR1 is SGDLS and CDR2 is YYNGEE in the germline V gene. Here the CDR3 reads CASSVSPTVRTGELFF. CDR3 bases: TGTGCCAGCAGCGTTTCCCCCACAGTACGCACCGGGGAGCTGTTTTTT.

V usage is TRBV30 and J usage is TRBJ2-4, with unresolved D. With 3 bases removed from V and 1 base from J, the gap between germline ends came to 10 bases. The CDR3 length is 14 residues. Germline V gene sequence: CDR1 GTSNPN, CDR2 SVGIG (reference sequence). The CDR3 sequence is CAWRTRGAKNIQYF. As DNA, the CDR3 is TGTGCCTGGAGAACACGTGGCGCCAAAAACATTCAGTACTTC.

This chain connects TRBV29-1 to TRBJ2-5; 8 positions match TRBD2. Germline lookup yields CDR1 SQVTM and CDR2 ANQGSEA. The CDR3 has 16 residues. With V trimmed by 0 bases and J by 1 base, 7 bases remained unmatched. Written as DNA, the CDR3 is TGCAGCGTTGAAGAACCCCTAGCGGGCTTCCAAGAGACCCAGTACTTC. It encodes CSVEEPLAGFQETQYF.